A selection of T cell receptor beta chains follows, all from one sample in a study of human T cells and chemical hapten exposure. TCRdb redid the calling of the RACE reads with MiXCR, one entry per CDR3 protein. The sample lists about 77,000 distinct CDR3 sequences; approximately 8.6% were seen once. Source material: whole blood. The origin of the receptors is a female donor in good health. Some clones in this sample may be carry-over from other donors' samples. CDR3s include the opening cysteine and the closing phenylalanine or tryptophan. The order of the fields is CDR3 protein, V gene, clone size. The size of a clone is reported for some rows only, either as once, few or many, or as a class for expanded clones.

cdr3_aa: CASSPQGAGLTTDTQYF
v_call: TRBV28
clone_size: many

cdr3_aa: CSARSPWRGGPRTQYF
v_call: TRBV20-1
clone_size: many

cdr3_aa: CASSPMMTSTEETQYF
v_call: TRBV11-2
clone_size: few

cdr3_aa: CSAKTGTSASEQYF
v_call: TRBV20-1
clone_size: many

cdr3_aa: CASSPQGRRTEAFF
v_call: TRBV7-3
clone_size: few

cdr3_aa: CASSYSGDAYNEQFF
v_call: TRBV6-2/TRBV6-3
clone_size: .

cdr3_aa: CASSSTSVHNEQFF
v_call: TRBV12-3/TRBV12-4
clone_size: many

cdr3_aa: CASSLKGGIENSPLHF
v_call: TRBV12-3/TRBV12-4
clone_size: many

cdr3_aa: CASSLDPGPPPGYGYTF
v_call: TRBV7-2
clone_size: few

cdr3_aa: CRTGPQKYEQYF
v_call: TRBV20-1
clone_size: few

cdr3_aa: CASSWTGKGSIFF
v_call: TRBV3-1
clone_size: .

cdr3_aa: CASSLGQAGTTDTQYF
v_call: TRBV11-2
clone_size: .

cdr3_aa: CASSLRQGSNQPQHF
v_call: TRBV12-3/TRBV12-4
clone_size: many

cdr3_aa: CASSPSRADTQYF
v_call: TRBV7-2
clone_size: many

cdr3_aa: CASSSLDRKEYF
v_call: TRBV7-9
clone_size: few

cdr3_aa: CAVNRNTGISSYEQYF
v_call: TRBV28
clone_size: many

cdr3_aa: CAWRGQGLYGYTF
v_call: TRBV30
clone_size: few

cdr3_aa: CASSLKRTGEAFF
v_call: TRBV14
clone_size: few

cdr3_aa: CAIKDNRDYNSPLHF
v_call: TRBV15
clone_size: many

cdr3_aa: CASRQGRGSGNTIYF
v_call: TRBV12-3/TRBV12-4
clone_size: .

cdr3_aa: CASSPAVWGHISPTDTQYF
v_call: TRBV11-2
clone_size: .

cdr3_aa: CSAPRGQTYEQYF
v_call: TRBV20-1
clone_size: few

cdr3_aa: CSASVGADQPQHF
v_call: TRBV20-1
clone_size: few

cdr3_aa: CASSQSGGRRSYEQYF
v_call: TRBV12-3/TRBV12-4
clone_size: few